The present entry profiles one TCR beta chain with its context. Its antigen is unknown. The sample is drawn from a study of cytomegalovirus exposure and HLA in healthy donors. For the study at large: Most genotyped donors, over 70% of about 360, had Caucasian-associated genetic ancestry.

General study findings and limits: Among TCR beta chains of equal frequency, HLA-associated ones were more clonally expanded in a later analysis. Owing to their indistinguishability, certain V segments, notably TRBV6-2 and TRBV6-3, were excluded.

PCR primers comprised 60 Vbeta and 13 Jbeta primers. Libraries were prepared by immunoSEQ multiplex PCR; TCRdb keeps only in-frame clonotypes and omits some of them. Seen here are 150,000 to 200,000 clones, around 81% observed once, and the top ten hold approximately 1.8%. V shed 2 bases and J shed 0 bases, with 13 bases lying between them. The CDR3 extends over 17 amino acids. The germline CDR1 and CDR2 sequences are LGHNA and YSLEER. The gene calls are TRBV4-3 and TRBJ2-2; D is undetermined. Sequencing was done on a sample of PBMCs. This sequence was found in a man between 18 and 35 years old in good health and CMV-seronegative. The CDR3 coding sequence is TGCGCCAGCAGCCAAAGGCAGGTCTTAGCGAACACCGGGGAGCTGTTTTTT. As protein: CASSQRQVLANTGELFF.